The 20 T cell receptor beta chains below come from one sample, sequenced in a study of T cell responses to AZD1222 COVID-19 vaccine. Clones were sequenced by immunoSEQ multiplex PCR, and TCRdb holds only the in-frame ones, with some missing. Seen here are some 150,000 clones, approximately 89% observed once, and the top ten hold around 1.5%. The specimen comprised peripheral blood, sampled 28 days after the second AZD1222 dose. The receptors stem from an adult who received the AZD1222 COVID-19 vaccine.

The chain recombines TRBV6-2 or TRBV6-3 with TRBJ1-2, with no clear D. The CDR3 extends over 12 amino acids. Germline V lookup: CDR1 MNHEY, CDR2 SVGEGT. Between the trimmed V and J ends, which lost 6 bases and 4 bases, there was a span of 9 bases. The CDR3 DNA sequence: TGTGCCAGCAGCCAGGTTATCTATGGCTACACCTTC. This sequence encodes CASSQVIYGYTF.

The rearrangement uses TRBV10-3 and TRBJ1-2, with D hard to call. V was clipped by 1 base and J by 4 bases, with 13 bases between them. The CDR3 is 15 residues long. CDR1 is ENHRY, CDR2 SYGVKD, per germline. The CDR3 DNA is TGTGCCATCAGTGAGTTGGCCGTCCCAACCTATGGCTACACCTTC. Translation: CAISELAVPTYGYTF.

This clone was observed many times. This chain joins TRBV7-2 and TRBJ2-7; 10 positions match TRBD2. In germline, CDR1 is SGHTA, CDR2 FQGNSA. The CDR3 length is 14 residues. V lost 5 bases and J lost 0; bases outside the gene matches: 1. The CDR3 coding sequence is TGTGCCAGCAGCCCTAGCGGGAGCTCCTACGAGCAGTACTTC. Amino acid sequence: CASSPSGSSYEQYF.

The V and J genes are TRBV27 and TRBJ2-2; TRBD1 might be the D (6 bases). Trimming pared 5 bases from V and 1 base from J, leaving 11 bases between. Germline V gene data show CDR1 as MNHEY and CDR2 as SMNVEV (reference sequence). The CDR3 sequence is 15 residues long. CDR3 DNA: TGTGCCAGCAGTGTAAGGGGGATGAACACCGGGGAGCTGTTTTTT. It translates to CASSVRGMNTGELFF.

The genes are TRBV4-3 and TRBJ1-3, with D unclear. V lost 8 bases to trimming and J lost 0 bases, with 8 bases between them. The CDR3 is made up of 13 amino acids. Germline V lookup: CDR1 LGHNA, CDR2 YSLEER. The DNA for the CDR3 is TGCGCCAGCGGACCAGTCTCTGGAAACACCATATATTTT. This gives the protein CASGPVSGNTIYF.

The chain carries TRBV3-1 (or the pseudogene TRBV3-2) and TRBJ2-3; no definite D call. This CDR3 is built from 16 residues. Trimming cost V 0 bases and J 6 bases, with 16 bases left between them. Germline V gives CDR1 LGHDT, CDR2 YNNKEL (reference sequence). This CDR3 is CASSQDRSTRHDTQYF. The CDR3 DNA is TGTGCCAGCAGCCAAGACAGGTCTACGAGGCACGATACGCAGTATTTT.

The chain is built from TRBV28 and TRBJ2-7; TRBD1 agrees at 7 bases. Germline CDR1 is MDHEN and CDR2 is SYDVKM. V lost 4 bases to trimming and J lost 3 bases; unmatched junction nucleotides: 15. The CDR3 loop spans 17 amino acids. The CDR3 sequence is CASSYRILTGLNYEQYF. DNA for the CDR3: TGTGCCAGCAGTTATCGGATTTTGACAGGGCTAAACTACGAGCAGTACTTC.

With regard to this clone: Other DNA variants within this sample encode the same CDR3. The rearrangement joins TRBV27 to TRBJ2-1, with D possibly TRBD1 on 5 matching bases. The CDR3 covers 14 residues. The V gene lost 5 bases and the J gene lost 1 base, with 9 bases spanning the gap. Germline-derived CDR1 and CDR2 are MNHEY and SMNVEV (reference sequence). The CDR3, as DNA: TGTGCCAGCAGTCTAGACAGTTCCTACAATGAGCAGTTCTTC. It specifies CASSLDSSYNEQFF.

V and J are TRBV9 and TRBJ1-3; D perhaps matches TRBD1 (6 bases). Between the trimmed V and J ends, which lost 0 bases and 0 bases, there was a span of 13 bases. From germline, CDR1 is SGDLS and CDR2 YYNGEE. The CDR3 sequence is 17 residues long. CDR3 sequence (DNA): TGTGCCAGCAGCGTAGAGCAGGGGAGGTTCTCTGGAAACACCATATATTTT. Translation gives CASSVEQGRFSGNTIYF.

The chain is built from TRBV24-1 and TRBJ2-6; 9 nucleotides agree with TRBD2. J lost 0 bases, V lost 4 bases, and 9 bases had no gene match. Germline assignment: CDR1 KGHDR and CDR2 SFDVKD. This CDR3 comprises 19 residues. CDR3 bases: TGTGCCACCAGTGACCCGACTAGCGGTACCTACTCTGGGGCCAACGTCCTGACTTTC. Protein product: CATSDPTSGTYSGANVLTF.

CDR3 residues: CASSRGGYEQYF. CDR3 DNA sequence: TGTGCCAGCTCACGGGGGGGCTACGAGCAGTACTTC. The chain links TRBV18 to TRBJ2-7; 7 nucleotides agree with TRBD2. The J segment lost 3 bases and the V segment lost 4 bases, leaving 0 bases of the junction unmatched. This CDR3 comprises 12 residues. CDR1 KGHSH and CDR2 LQKENI come from the germline V gene.

The chain uses TRBV11-3 and TRBJ1-4; tentative D call: TRBD1 (6 bases). The CDR3 runs to 14 residues. V was clipped by 5 bases and J by 7 bases, with 14 bases between them. Germline V gives CDR1 SGHNT, CDR2 YENEEA. CDR3 sequence (DNA): TGTGCCAGCAGCGCAGGACAGACCGGTGAAAAACTGTTTTTT. It translates to CASSAGQTGEKLFF. Full variable domain (remainder filled in from reference TRBV11-3 and TRBJ1-4): EAGVVQSPRYKIIEKKQPVAFWCNPISGHNTLYWYLQNLGQGPELLIRYENEEAVDDSQLPKDRFSAERLKGVDSTLKIQPAELGDSAVYLCASSAGQTGEKLFFGSGTQLSVL.

V is TRBV29-1 and J is TRBJ1-3; the D gene is possibly TRBD1 (5 bases). The germline gives CDR1 SQVTM, CDR2 ANQGSEA. The CDR3 is 18 amino acids. Trimming pared 7 bases from V and 0 bases from J, leaving 25 bases between. DNA for the CDR3: TGCAGCGCCGAGACAGCCCCAAATCCGTTGAGCTCTGGAAACACCATATATTTT. Translation gives CSAETAPNPLSSGNTIYF.

This sequence joins TRBV7-3 and TRBJ2-2; TRBD1 agrees at 7 bases. CDR1 SGHTA and CDR2 FQGTGA come from the germline V gene. V trimming: 3 bases; J trimming: 2 bases; junction bases outside the gene matches: 3. CDR3 size: 15 residues. CDR3 nucleotide sequence: TGTGCCAGCAGCTTGGGACAGCTTAACACCGGGGAGCTGTTTTTT. Translated, it gives CASSLGQLNTGELFF.

The chain uses TRBV24-1 and TRBJ2-1, with TRBD2 matching over 9 bases. Germline CDR1 and CDR2: KGHDR and SFDVKD. The CDR3 contains 20 residues. The V segment lost 5 bases and the J segment 7 bases; nucleotides outside the gene matches: 23. The CDR3 loop reads CATSAEAGAGGPHYTNEQFF. In DNA, the CDR3 is TGTGCCACCAGTGCAGAGGCTGGGGCGGGAGGGCCCCATTATACGAATGAGCAGTTCTTC.

The V call is TRBV14, the J call TRBJ1-4, with 7 bases fitting TRBD1. Germline CDR1 SGHDN, CDR2 FVKESK. V lost 5 bases to trimming and J lost 7 bases; unmatched junction nucleotides: 10. The length of the CDR3 is 15 residues. CDR3 loop: CASSFRQGGGEKLFF. For the CDR3, the DNA is TGTGCCAGCAGCTTCCGACAGGGCGGTGGTGAAAAACTGTTTTTT. Using reference TRBV14 and TRBJ1-4 for the parts outside the CDR3, the full variable domain is EAGVTQFPSHSVIEKGQTVTLRCDPISGHDNLYWYRRVMGKEIKFLLHFVKESKQDESGMPNNRFLAERTGGTYSTLKVQPAELEDSGVYFCASSFRQGGGEKLFFGSGTQLSVL.

The rearrangement joins TRBV14 to TRBJ2-1; 8 bases are a match to TRBD1. From germline, CDR1 is SGHDN and CDR2 FVKESK. After removal of 1 base from V and 7 bases from J, the junction contained 9 bases not matched to a gene. This CDR3 comprises 16 residues. The CDR3 DNA reads TGTGCCAGCAGCCAAGCCGGGACAGGCATCGGGAATGAGCAGTTCTTC. It specifies CASSQAGTGIGNEQFF.

The chain employs TRBV30 and TRBJ2-1; D unresolved. Germline values: CDR1 GTSNPN, CDR2 SVGIG (reference sequence). The CDR3 loop spans 11 amino acids. V lost 3 bases to trimming and J lost 9 bases, with 9 bases between them. The CDR3 DNA sequence: TGTGCCTGGAGCGGAGCGATTGAGCAGTTCTTC. It specifies CAWSGAIEQFF.

This chain uses TRBV3-1 (or the pseudogene TRBV3-2) with TRBJ2-5; no clear D. Germline CDR1 and CDR2: LGHDT and YNNKEL (reference sequence). The CDR3 sequence is 14 residues long. The ends were cut back, 1 base at V and 2 bases at J, with 8 bases in the middle. CDR3 in DNA: TGTGCCAGCAGCCAAGGGCAGGAACAAGAGACCCAGTACTTC. This translates into CASSQGQEQETQYF.

This clone was seen only once. At one end, the junction sequence differs from germline, possibly due to a read error. This chain connects TRBV10-3 to TRBJ1-6; the match to TRBD1 covers 11 bases. Germline CDR1 ENHRY, CDR2 SYGVKD. The CDR3 has 14 amino acids. CDR3 loop: CAISRTGGSTLQDF. CDR3 bases: TGTGCCATCAGTCGGACAGGGGGCTCGACCCTCCAAGACTTT.